This is a list of T cell receptor beta chains from one sample in a study of cytomegalovirus exposure and HLA in healthy donors. Method: immunoSEQ multiplex PCR; TCRdb's copy keeps in-frame clones and lacks some. The sample lists about 98,000 clones; more than 85% were seen once. Sequencing was performed on PBMCs. These receptors came from a man aged 18 to 29 in good health and CMV-seropositive. The CDR3 runs from the conserved cysteine through the conserved F or W. The D gene is left open where the match is weak. A clone size is listed for some rows: how often the clone was seen (once, few, many), or a class if it is expanded.

clone_size: .; j_call: TRBJ2-7; d_call: TRBD1; v_call: TRBV11-2; cdr3_nt: TGTGCCAGCAGCTTCGGGACAGCTTTTAATACCTACGAGCAGTACTTC; cdr3_aa: CASSFGTAFNTYEQYF
clone_size: .; j_call: TRBJ2-7; d_call: .; v_call: TRBV7-2; cdr3_nt: TGTGCCAGCAGCTTATCCCCGGAGGTCTCCACCTACGAGCAGTACTTC; cdr3_aa: CASSLSPEVSTYEQYF
clone_size: .; j_call: TRBJ1-1; d_call: TRBD1; v_call: TRBV19; cdr3_nt: TGTGCCAGTAGTATAATGGGACAGGGGACGGTATCTGAAGCTTTCTTT; cdr3_aa: CASSIMGQGTVSEAFF
clone_size: once; j_call: TRBJ2-7; d_call: TRBD2; v_call: TRBV7-8; cdr3_nt: TGTGCCAGCAGCACAACTAGCGGGAGTGCCGACGAGCAGTACTTC; cdr3_aa: CASSTTSGSADEQYF
clone_size: .; j_call: TRBJ2-5; d_call: TRBD2; v_call: TRBV5-1; cdr3_nt: TGCGCCAGCGGGGTAGCCGGGACTAAGAAAGAGACCCAGTACTTC; cdr3_aa: CASGVAGTKKETQYF
clone_size: .; j_call: TRBJ1-5; d_call: .; v_call: TRBV7-9; cdr3_nt: TGTGCCAGCAGCTTACAGGATCAGCCCCAGCATTTT; cdr3_aa: CASSLQDQPQHF
clone_size: .; j_call: TRBJ2-3; d_call: TRBD2; v_call: TRBV5-1; cdr3_nt: TGCGCCAGCAGCCTGGAGGGAGGGTACAGCAATACGCAGTATTTT; cdr3_aa: CASSLEGGYSNTQYF
clone_size: .; j_call: TRBJ2-5; d_call: .; v_call: TRBV19; cdr3_nt: TGTGCCAGTAGAGGGCAGGGGAAAGAGACCCAGTACTTC; cdr3_aa: CASRGQGKETQYF
clone_size: .; j_call: TRBJ1-2; d_call: TRBD1; v_call: TRBV6-6; cdr3_nt: TGTGCCAGCAGTCAGGGACAGCCTTATGGCTACACCTTC; cdr3_aa: CASSQGQPYGYTF
clone_size: .; j_call: TRBJ2-1; d_call: .; v_call: TRBV29-1; cdr3_nt: TGCAGCGTTGAAGGCCTAGCATTAGACAATGAGCAGTTCTTC; cdr3_aa: CSVEGLALDNEQFF
clone_size: .; j_call: TRBJ2-2; d_call: .; v_call: TRBV19; cdr3_nt: TGTGCCAGTAACCCGGGCAGGGTGGTCACCGGGGAGCTGTTTTTT; cdr3_aa: CASNPGRVVTGELFF
clone_size: .; j_call: TRBJ2-1; d_call: TRBD2; v_call: TRBV7-8; cdr3_nt: TGTGCCAGCAGCTGGGGGGCTAGCGGGAGCAATGAGCAGTTCTTC; cdr3_aa: CASSWGASGSNEQFF
clone_size: .; j_call: TRBJ1-1; d_call: .; v_call: TRBV11-3; cdr3_nt: TGTGCCAGCAGCCGAGTTAACACTGAAGCTTTCTTT; cdr3_aa: CASSRVNTEAFF
clone_size: .; j_call: TRBJ1-1; d_call: TRBD1; v_call: TRBV4-1; cdr3_nt: TGCGCCAGCAGCCAAGTCGGCAGGGGGAGGCCGGTAGCTTTCTTT; cdr3_aa: CASSQVGRGRPVAFF
clone_size: .; j_call: TRBJ2-2; d_call: .; v_call: TRBV25-1; cdr3_nt: TGTGCCAGCAGTGAATATCATAACTCCGGGGAGCTGTTTTTT; cdr3_aa: CASSEYHNSGELFF
clone_size: .; j_call: TRBJ2-7; d_call: TRBD2; v_call: TRBV28; cdr3_nt: TGTGCCAGCAGTTTAGGGCTAGCGGGACGCCCGCCCTACGAGCAGTACTTC; cdr3_aa: CASSLGLAGRPPYEQYF
clone_size: .; j_call: TRBJ2-3; d_call: TRBD2; v_call: TRBV7-9; cdr3_nt: TGTGCCAGCAGCACTAGCGGCGGCACAGATACGCAGTATTTT; cdr3_aa: CASSTSGGTDTQYF
clone_size: once; j_call: TRBJ1-1; d_call: TRBD1; v_call: TRBV28; cdr3_nt: TGTGCCAGCAGAAGGGGACAGAAATACACTGAAGCTTTCTTT; cdr3_aa: CASRRGQKYTEAFF
clone_size: .; j_call: TRBJ2-3; d_call: TRBD2; v_call: TRBV7-3; cdr3_nt: TGTGCCAGCAGCCCTAGCGGGGGGGCAAATACGCAGTATTTT; cdr3_aa: CASSPSGGANTQYF
clone_size: .; j_call: TRBJ1-1; d_call: .; v_call: TRBV6-5; cdr3_nt: TGTGCCAGCAGTTACGGACTGTTCATTAACACTGAAGCTTTCTTT; cdr3_aa: CASSYGLFINTEAFF
clone_size: .; j_call: TRBJ2-2; d_call: TRBD2; v_call: TRBV19; cdr3_nt: TGTGCCAGTAGGACAGGGACTAGCGGGAGTTGGGGCGGGGAGCTGTTTTTT; cdr3_aa: CASRTGTSGSWGGELFF
clone_size: once; j_call: TRBJ2-2; d_call: .; v_call: TRBV5-1; cdr3_nt: TGCGCCAGCAGCTTGGCCTCTACCGGGGAGCTGTTTTTT; cdr3_aa: CASSLASTGELFF
clone_size: once; j_call: TRBJ1-5; d_call: .; v_call: TRBV12-5; cdr3_nt: TGTGCTAGTGGTTTCGACTTGGATCAGCCCCAGCATTTT; cdr3_aa: CASGFDLDQPQHF
clone_size: .; j_call: TRBJ1-1; d_call: TRBD1; v_call: TRBV5-1; cdr3_nt: TGCGCCAGCAGCCCCTTTAGTCGGACAGGGGCTGCTAACACTGAAGCTTTCTTT; cdr3_aa: CASSPFSRTGAANTEAFF
clone_size: once; j_call: TRBJ1-5; d_call: .; v_call: TRBV6-1; cdr3_nt: TGTGCCAGCAGTGGACTTTTGGGGACTTATCCCCAGCATTTT; cdr3_aa: CASSGLLGTYPQHF
clone_size: .; j_call: TRBJ1-2; d_call: TRBD1; v_call: TRBV9; cdr3_nt: TGTGCCAGCAGCGTAGGAGGGACAGGCCAACAATATGGCTACACCTTC; cdr3_aa: CASSVGGTGQQYGYTF